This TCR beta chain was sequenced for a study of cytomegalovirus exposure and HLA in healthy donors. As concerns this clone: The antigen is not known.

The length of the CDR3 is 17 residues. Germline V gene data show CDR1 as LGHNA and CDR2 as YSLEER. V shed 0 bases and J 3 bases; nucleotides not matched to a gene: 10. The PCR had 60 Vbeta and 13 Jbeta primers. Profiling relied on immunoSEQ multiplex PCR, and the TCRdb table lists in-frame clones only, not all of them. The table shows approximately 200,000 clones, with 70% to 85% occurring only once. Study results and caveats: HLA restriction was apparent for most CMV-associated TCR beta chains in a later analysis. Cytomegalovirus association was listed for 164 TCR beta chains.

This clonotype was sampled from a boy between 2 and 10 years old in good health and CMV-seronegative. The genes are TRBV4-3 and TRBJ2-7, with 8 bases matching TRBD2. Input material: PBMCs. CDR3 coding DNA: TGCGCCAGCAGCCAAGAGTATGGGGTAGCGGGGATCTACGAGCAGTACTTC. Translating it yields CASSQEYGVAGIYEQYF.